These 20 T cell receptor beta chains share one sample of origin, sequenced in a study of T cell responses to AZD1222 COVID-19 vaccine (dated by TCRdb to about 2021). What the time point label conveys for this sample: baseline before first vaccination. Library construction relied on the immunoSEQ multiplex PCR assay. TCRdb obtained this table from immuneACCESS and retained in-frame rearrangements with V and J assigned. These tables miss some clones; where compared with another copy, unresolved V genes account for less than half of the shortfall, and the remainder is unexplained. This sample has some 140,000 clones in its table, and 85% to 90% of those were observed once. Of the sample, 5.5% is held by the ten largest clones. This specimen was peripheral blood, taken on day 0 of AZD1222 vaccination. These receptors were taken from an adult in good health.

This rearrangement joins TRBV6-5 to TRBJ1-6; D gene unclear. Germline CDR1 is MNHEY and CDR2 is SVGAGI. V was shortened by 4 bases and J by 7 bases, with 14 bases between the two germline ends. This CDR3 region has 15 residues. The CDR3 DNA reads TGTGCCAGCAGTTTCTCGGGGTCTCGGAATTCACCCCTCCACTTT. Translated: CASSFSGSRNSPLHF.

The chain is built from TRBV7-2 and TRBJ2-2; D remains unclear. V lost 3 bases and J lost 6, with 14 bases in between. CDR3 size: 15 residues. Germline CDR1 SGHTA, CDR2 FQGNSA. The CDR3 nucleotides read TGTGCCAGCAGCTTTCCCGCCATCGTCCCCGGGGAGCTGTTTTTT. It is translated as CASSFPAIVPGELFF.

The chain employs TRBV11-2 and TRBJ2-2; D is tentatively TRBD1 or TRBD2 (5 bases each). CDR3 length equals 16 residues. Trimming shortened V by 7 bases and J by 2 bases, and 17 bases separated the two germline ends. The germline V gene has CDR1 SGHAT and CDR2 FQNNGV. The CDR3 DNA sequence: TGTGCCAGCAACCCCGGGACCCGGGGAAACACCGGGGAGCTGTTTTTT. Translation: CASNPGTRGNTGELFF.

This chain connects TRBV19 to TRBJ2-7, with D perhaps being TRBD1 or TRBD2 (6 bases each). The CDR3 extends over 15 amino acids. Between the trimmed V and J ends, which lost 4 bases and 7 bases, there was a span of 20 bases. Germline-derived CDR1 and CDR2 are LNHDA and SQIVND (reference sequence). The CDR3 bases are TGTGCCAGTAGTACATCACCGGGGGCTTGGGGGGAGCAGTACTTC. The encoded protein is CASSTSPGAWGEQYF.

V is TRBV5-4 and J is TRBJ2-2; 7 bases match TRBD2. CDR1 and CDR2 from the germline V gene are SGHNT and YYREEE (reference sequence). The CDR3 has 15 residues. V lost 7 bases to trimming and J lost 1 base; unmatched junction nucleotides: 7. This chain's CDR3 is CASGQSSGNTGELFF. CDR3 nucleotide sequence: TGTGCCAGCGGTCAATCTAGCGGGAACACCGGGGAGCTGTTTTTT.

This clone was detected once. The chain is built from TRBV6-5 and TRBJ1-1, with 7 bases that match TRBD1. CDR3 size: 13 residues. Germline V lookup: CDR1 MNHEY, CDR2 SVGAGI. The V gene end was trimmed by 9 bases and the J gene end by 7 bases; junction bases not matched to a gene: 11. The CDR3 coding sequence is TGTGCCAGATCCGGGACAGCGCGCCTTGAAGCTTTCTTT. It specifies CARSGTARLEAFF.

The rearrangement links TRBV2 to TRBJ2-2; D tentatively fits TRBD1 or TRBD2 (6 bases each). Between the trimmed V and J ends, which lost 7 bases and 7 bases, there was a span of 16 bases. Per germline, CDR1 SNHLY and CDR2 FYNNEI. This CDR3 comprises 14 residues. The chain's CDR3 is CASTQAEGGGELFF. Here the CDR3 DNA reads TGTGCCAGCACCCAAGCGGAGGGGGGCGGGGAGCTGTTTTTT.

The chain has TRBV11-2 and TRBJ2-7; TRBD2 might be the D (5 bases). Trimming cost V 1 base and J 2 bases, with 15 bases left between them. This CDR3 is built from 16 residues. Germline-derived CDR1 and CDR2 are SGHAT and FQNNGV. CDR3 amino acids: CASSLVGQAVTYEQYF. The CDR3, as DNA: TGTGCCAGCAGCTTAGTTGGCCAAGCGGTAACCTACGAGCAGTACTTC.

This clone was seen once. This chain uses TRBV9 with TRBJ2-3; 13 nucleotides match TRBD2. V lost 0 bases, J lost 7 bases, and 14 bases stayed unmatched. The V gene's germline CDR1 is SGDLS and CDR2 YYNGEE. This CDR3 comprises 19 residues. CDR3: CASSVADSRGLAGPHTQYF. For the CDR3, the DNA is TGTGCCAGCAGCGTAGCTGATTCCCGGGGACTAGCGGGGCCTCATACGCAGTATTTT.

The V and J genes are TRBV5-6 and TRBJ2-7; 8 bases are a match to TRBD1. The junction had 10 bases not matched to a gene; V was cut back by 3 bases and J by 2 bases. Germline CDR1 is SGHDT and CDR2 is YYEEEE. The CDR3 extends over 16 amino acids. Written as DNA, the CDR3 is TGTGCCAGCAGCTATCTTACCGGGACAGGAACCTACGAGCAGTACTTC. As protein: CASSYLTGTGTYEQYF.

The genes are TRBV6-5 and TRBJ2-7; D unclear. Trimming removed 6 bases at V and 1 base at J, with 4 bases between. Germline loops: CDR1 MNHEY, CDR2 SVGAGI. CDR3 length: 11 residues. CDR3: CASRNSYEQYF. The CDR3 DNA follows: TGTGCCAGCAGAAATTCCTACGAGCAGTACTTC.

V and J are TRBV19 and TRBJ2-1; 11 nucleotides agree with TRBD2. Germline V gene sequence: CDR1 LNHDA, CDR2 SQIVND (reference sequence). The CDR3 totals 15 residues. The junction had 6 bases not matched to a gene; V was cut back by 5 bases and J by 6 bases. This CDR3 reads CASSSLAGDSNEQFF. The DNA of the CDR3 is TGTGCCAGTAGTTCACTAGCGGGAGATTCCAATGAGCAGTTCTTC.

The chain links TRBV28 to TRBJ1-6; 8 bases are a match to TRBD1. Germline V gene sequence: CDR1 MDHEN, CDR2 SYDVKM. The CDR3 has 17 amino acids. The ends lost 1 base at V and 2 bases at J; junction bases unmatched: 4. For the CDR3, the DNA is TGTGCCAGCAGTTTATCCGACAGGGGTGCCTATAATTCACCCCTCCACTTT. This sequence encodes CASSLSDRGAYNSPLHF.

The chain carries TRBV27 and TRBJ2-7, with D perhaps being TRBD1 or TRBD2 (6 bases each). There are 14 residues in the CDR3. CDR1 is MNHEY and CDR2 is SMNVEV in the germline V gene (reference sequence). The ends were cut back, 5 bases at V and 2 bases at J, with 13 bases in the middle. The CDR3 loop reads CASSMGGRTYEQYF. Here the CDR3 DNA reads TGTGCCAGCAGTATGGGGGGCCGTACCTACGAGCAGTACTTC.

This CDR3 is CASGRGGQGNEKLFF. In nucleotides, the CDR3 is TGTGCCAGCGGAAGAGGTGGACAGGGAAACGAAAAACTGTTTTTT. This chain uses TRBV9 with TRBJ1-4; 8 nucleotides agree with TRBD1. The CDR3 extends over 15 amino acids. Unmatched junction bases numbered 13, after V lost 7 bases and J lost 8 bases. The germline gives CDR1 SGDLS, CDR2 YYNGEE.

V usage is TRBV28 and J usage is TRBJ1-2; 8 nucleotides agree with TRBD1. Germline CDR1 is MDHEN and CDR2 is SYDVKM. The length of the CDR3 is 12 residues. V lost 5 bases to trimming and J lost 8 bases; unmatched junction nucleotides: 4. The CDR3 sequence is CASSVYRGGYTF. The CDR3 DNA sequence: TGTGCCAGCAGTGTTTACAGGGGGGGCTACACCTTC.

The J gene is TRBJ1-5, the V gene TRBV5-6, with D perhaps matching TRBD1 (5 bases). V lost 4 bases, J lost 7 bases, and 9 bases lay in between. The germline gives CDR1 SGHDT, CDR2 YYEEEE. CDR3 length: 12 residues. The DNA for the CDR3 is TGTGCCAGCAGCCGGGGGGGGCAGCCCCAGCATTTT. As protein: CASSRGGQPQHF.

V usage is TRBV19 and J usage is TRBJ1-5, with 9 bases lining up with TRBD1. The CDR3 loop spans 13 amino acids. With 8 bases clipped from V and 1 base from J, the junction kept 0 bases outside the gene matches. Per the germline V gene, CDR1 is LNHDA and CDR2 is SQIVND (reference sequence). The CDR3 DNA reads as TGTGCCAGTGACAGGGGGAGCAATCAGCCCCAGCATTTT. It codes for CASDRGSNQPQHF. Variable domain in full (rest from reference TRBV19 and TRBJ1-5): DGGITQSPKYLFRKEGQNVTLSCEQNLNHDAMYWYRQDPGQGLRLIYYSQIVNDFQKGDIAEGYSVSREKKESFPLTVTSAQKNPTAFYLCASDRGSNQPQHFGDGTRLSIL.

The CDR3 nucleotides read TGTGCCTGGAGCAGGGGCATTAAGGAGGCTGAAGCTTTCTTT. It yields the protein CAWSRGIKEAEAFF. The chain employs TRBV30 and TRBJ1-1, with D perhaps matching TRBD1 (6 bases). The germline V gene has CDR1 GTSNPN and CDR2 SVGIG (reference sequence). This CDR3 spans 14 amino acids. V was pared by 3 bases and J by 6 bases, with 17 bases between.

This chain's CDR3 is CASSRRTGLNTEAFF. CDR3 DNA sequence: TGTGCCAGCAGCCGCCGGACAGGTCTGAACACTGAAGCTTTCTTT. The chain combines TRBV14 with TRBJ1-1, with TRBD1 matching over 7 bases. The CDR3 has 15 residues. Germline V gives CDR1 SGHDN, CDR2 FVKESK. J lost 0 bases, V lost 4 bases, and 5 bases had no gene match.